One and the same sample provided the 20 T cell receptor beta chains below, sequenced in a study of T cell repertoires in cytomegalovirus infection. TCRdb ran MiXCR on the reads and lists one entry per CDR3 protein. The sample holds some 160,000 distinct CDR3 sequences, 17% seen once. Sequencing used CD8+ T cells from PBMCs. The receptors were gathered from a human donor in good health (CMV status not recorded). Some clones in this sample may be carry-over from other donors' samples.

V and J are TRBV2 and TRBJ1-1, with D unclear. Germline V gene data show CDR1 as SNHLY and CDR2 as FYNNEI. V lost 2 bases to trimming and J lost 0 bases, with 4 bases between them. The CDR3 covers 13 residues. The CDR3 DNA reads TGTGCCAGCAGTGAAATTGTGAACACTGAAGCTTTCTTT. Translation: CASSEIVNTEAFF. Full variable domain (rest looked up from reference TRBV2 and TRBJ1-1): EPEVTQTPSHQVTQMGQEVILRCVPISNHLYFYWYRQILGQKVEFLVSFYNNEISEKSEIFDDQFSVERPDGSNFTLKIRSTKLEDSAMYFCASSEIVNTEAFFGQGTRLTVV.

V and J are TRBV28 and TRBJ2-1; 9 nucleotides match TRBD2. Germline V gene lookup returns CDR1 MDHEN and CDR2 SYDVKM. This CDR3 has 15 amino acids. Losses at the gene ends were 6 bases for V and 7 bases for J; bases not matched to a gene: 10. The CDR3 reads CASSPSAGGPNEQFF. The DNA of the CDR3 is TGTGCCAGCAGCCCCTCGGCGGGAGGGCCTAATGAGCAGTTCTTC.

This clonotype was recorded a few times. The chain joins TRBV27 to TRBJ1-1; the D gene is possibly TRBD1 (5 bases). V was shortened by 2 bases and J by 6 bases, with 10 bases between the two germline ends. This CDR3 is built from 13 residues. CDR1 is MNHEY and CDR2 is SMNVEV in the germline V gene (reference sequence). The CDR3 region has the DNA TGTGCCAGCAGTTTAGCCCAGGGTGCTGAAGCTTTCTTT. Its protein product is CASSLAQGAEAFF.

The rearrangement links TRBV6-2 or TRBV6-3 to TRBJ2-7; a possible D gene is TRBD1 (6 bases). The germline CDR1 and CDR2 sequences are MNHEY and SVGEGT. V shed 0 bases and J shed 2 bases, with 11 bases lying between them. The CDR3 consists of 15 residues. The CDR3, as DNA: TGTGCCAGCAGTTACTCGGCTGGGGGCGCCTACGAGCAGTACTTC. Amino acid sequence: CASSYSAGGAYEQYF.

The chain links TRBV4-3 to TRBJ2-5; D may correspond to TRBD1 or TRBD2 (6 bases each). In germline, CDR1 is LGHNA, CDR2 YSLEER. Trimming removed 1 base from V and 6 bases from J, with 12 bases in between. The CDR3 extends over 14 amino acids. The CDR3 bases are TGCGCCAGCAGCCAAGGTGTTGGGGGGCAGACCCAGTACTTC. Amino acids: CASSQGVGGQTQYF.

DNA of the CDR3: TGTGCCAGCAGCGCCTACCGGGACAACCAAGAGACCCAGTACTTC. This gives the protein CASSAYRDNQETQYF. The gene calls are TRBV7-9 and TRBJ2-5, with D perhaps matching TRBD1 (6 bases). The ends were cut back, 5 bases at V and 0 bases at J, with 13 bases in the middle. The germline CDR1 and CDR2 sequences are SEHNR and FQNEAQ (reference sequence). CDR3 length: 15 residues.

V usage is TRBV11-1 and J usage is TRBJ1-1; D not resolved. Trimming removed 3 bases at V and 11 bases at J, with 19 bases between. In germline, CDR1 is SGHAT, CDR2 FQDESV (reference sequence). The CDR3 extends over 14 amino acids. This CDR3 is CASSLVPGKLVAFF. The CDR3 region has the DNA TGTGCCAGCAGCTTGGTCCCGGGAAAACTCGTTGCTTTCTTT. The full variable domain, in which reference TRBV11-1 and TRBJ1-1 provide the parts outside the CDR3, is EAEVAQSPRYKITEKSQAVAFWCDPISGHATLYWYRQILGQGPELLVQFQDESVVDDSQLPKDRFSAERLKGVDSTLKIQPAELGDSAMYLCASSLVPGKLVAFFGQGTRLTVV.

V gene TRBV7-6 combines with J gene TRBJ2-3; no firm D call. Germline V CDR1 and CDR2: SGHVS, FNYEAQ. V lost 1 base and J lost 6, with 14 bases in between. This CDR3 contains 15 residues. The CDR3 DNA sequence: TGTGCCAGCAGCTTAGAAAGACCACTGGGGGATACGCAGTATTTT. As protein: CASSLERPLGDTQYF.

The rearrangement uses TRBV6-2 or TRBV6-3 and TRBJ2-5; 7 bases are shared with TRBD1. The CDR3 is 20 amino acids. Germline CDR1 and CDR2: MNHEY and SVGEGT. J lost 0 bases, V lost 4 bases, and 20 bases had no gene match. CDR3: CASSWPPRDGQDEYQETQYF. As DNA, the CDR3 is TGTGCCAGCAGTTGGCCCCCTCGAGACGGACAGGACGAGTACCAAGAGACCCAGTACTTC.

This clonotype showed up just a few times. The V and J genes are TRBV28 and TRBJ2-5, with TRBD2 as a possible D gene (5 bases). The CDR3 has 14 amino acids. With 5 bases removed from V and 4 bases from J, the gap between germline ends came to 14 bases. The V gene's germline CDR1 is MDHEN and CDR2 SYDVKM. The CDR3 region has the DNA TGTGCCAGCAGTCAGCGGAGGCAGGTAGAGACCCAGTACTTC. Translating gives CASSQRRQVETQYF.

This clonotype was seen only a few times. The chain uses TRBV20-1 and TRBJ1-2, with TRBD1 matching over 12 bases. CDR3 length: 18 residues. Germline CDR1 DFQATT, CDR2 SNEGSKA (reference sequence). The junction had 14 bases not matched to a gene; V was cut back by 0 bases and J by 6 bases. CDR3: CSARDWGDRGHPGDGYTF. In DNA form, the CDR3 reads TGCAGTGCTAGAGATTGGGGGGACAGGGGGCATCCTGGGGATGGCTACACCTTC.

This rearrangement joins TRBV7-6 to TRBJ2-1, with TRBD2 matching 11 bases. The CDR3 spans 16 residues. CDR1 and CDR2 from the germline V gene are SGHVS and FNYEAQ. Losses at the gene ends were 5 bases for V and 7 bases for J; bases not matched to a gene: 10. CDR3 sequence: CASSPVAGGPGNEQFF. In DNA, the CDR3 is TGTGCCAGCAGCCCGGTAGCGGGGGGGCCAGGAAATGAGCAGTTCTTC.

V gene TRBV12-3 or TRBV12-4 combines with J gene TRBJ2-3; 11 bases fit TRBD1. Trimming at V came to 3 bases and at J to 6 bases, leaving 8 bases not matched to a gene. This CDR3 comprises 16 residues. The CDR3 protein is CASSFGGQGAGDTQYF. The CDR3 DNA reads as TGTGCCAGCAGTTTTGGAGGACAGGGGGCAGGTGATACGCAGTATTTT.

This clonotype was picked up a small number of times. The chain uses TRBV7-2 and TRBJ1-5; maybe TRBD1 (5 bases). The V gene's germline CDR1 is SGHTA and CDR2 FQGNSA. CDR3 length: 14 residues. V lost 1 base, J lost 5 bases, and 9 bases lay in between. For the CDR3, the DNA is TGTGCCAGCAGCTTAGGGCAGGGTTATCAGCCCCAGCATTTT. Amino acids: CASSLGQGYQPQHF.

The CDR3 sequence is CASSDLGTSGYEQYF. CDR3 coding DNA: TGCGCCAGCAGTGATTTGGGGACTAGCGGCTACGAGCAGTACTTC. The chain links TRBV10-2 to TRBJ2-7; 11 nucleotides align to TRBD2. This CDR3 has 15 residues. Germline CDR1 WSHSY, CDR2 SAAADI. J was trimmed by 3 bases and V by 3 bases; bases with no gene match: 4.

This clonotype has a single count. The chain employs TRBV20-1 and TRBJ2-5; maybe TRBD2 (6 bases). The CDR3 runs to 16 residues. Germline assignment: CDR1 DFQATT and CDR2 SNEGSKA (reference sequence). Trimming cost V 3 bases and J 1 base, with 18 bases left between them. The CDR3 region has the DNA TGCAGTGCTAGTCGCCGGGACTCCAGTTTCCAAGAGACCCAGTACTTC. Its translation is CSASRRDSSFQETQYF.

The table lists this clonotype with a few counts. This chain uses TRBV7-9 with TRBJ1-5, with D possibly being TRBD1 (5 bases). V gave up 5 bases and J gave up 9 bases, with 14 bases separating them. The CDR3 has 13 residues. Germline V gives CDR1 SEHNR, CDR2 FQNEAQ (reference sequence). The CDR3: CASSSTGSWPQHF. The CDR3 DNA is TGTGCCAGCAGCAGTACAGGATCTTGGCCCCAGCATTTT.

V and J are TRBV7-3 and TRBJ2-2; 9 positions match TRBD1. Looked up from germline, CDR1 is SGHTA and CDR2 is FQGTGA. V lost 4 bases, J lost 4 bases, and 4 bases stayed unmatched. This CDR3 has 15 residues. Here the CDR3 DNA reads TGTGCCAGCAGCTCGGACAGGGGAACCACCGGGGAGCTGTTTTTT. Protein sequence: CASSSDRGTTGELFF.

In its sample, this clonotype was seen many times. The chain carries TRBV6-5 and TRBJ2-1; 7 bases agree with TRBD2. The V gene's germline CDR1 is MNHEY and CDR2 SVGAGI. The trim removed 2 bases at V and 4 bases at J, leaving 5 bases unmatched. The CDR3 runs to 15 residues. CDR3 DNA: TGTGCCAGCAGTTACCGCGGGAGTGGTTACAATGAGCAGTTCTTC. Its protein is CASSYRGSGYNEQFF.

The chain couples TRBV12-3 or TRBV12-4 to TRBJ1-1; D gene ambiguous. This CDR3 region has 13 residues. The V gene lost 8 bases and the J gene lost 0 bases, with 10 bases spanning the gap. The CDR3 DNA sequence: TGTGCCAGCGGACCGTATTTGAACACTGAAGCTTTCTTT. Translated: CASGPYLNTEAFF.